A single sample gave rise to the 8 T cell receptor beta chains below, sequenced in a study of blood T cell repertoires in COVID-19. Some clones are missing from TCRdb's copy, which holds only in-frame ones; the method was immunoSEQ multiplex PCR. This sample yields some 330,000 clones, of which 65% to 90% are seen a single time; around 4.6% belongs to the top ten. The sequencing input was PBMCs or T cells enriched from blood (not recorded which). Receptors originate from a man aged 25 to 45 who had recovered from COVID-19.

This clone has just a few counts. The CDR3 protein is CASSQSGAATGELFF. The CDR3 bases are TGCGCCAGCAGCCAAAGCGGGGCGGCCACCGGGGAGCTGTTTTTT. V gene TRBV4-1 combines with J gene TRBJ2-2; the match to TRBD2 covers 7 bases. The CDR3 is 15 amino acids. V was clipped by 2 bases and J by 4 bases; unmatched bases: 4. Germline CDR1 MGHRA, CDR2 YSYEKL.

This sequence joins TRBV19 and TRBJ1-2; possibly TRBD1 for D (6 bases). The V and J ends lost 1 base and 2 bases respectively, with 8 bases between them. In germline, CDR1 is LNHDA, CDR2 SQIVND (reference sequence). The CDR3 is made up of 14 amino acids. As DNA, the CDR3 is TGTGCCAGTAGTATAGCTGGACAGAACTATGGCTACACCTTC. Its translation is CASSIAGQNYGYTF.

J is TRBJ1-1 and V is TRBV5-4, with TRBD1 as a possible D gene (5 bases). The CDR3 contains 13 residues. V gave up 5 bases and J gave up 3 bases, with 11 bases separating them. The germline CDR1 and CDR2 sequences are SGHNT and YYREEE (reference sequence). The CDR3 DNA reads as TGTGCCAGCAGTTTTGGGACTTACACTGAAGCTTTCTTT. Translating it yields CASSFGTYTEAFF.

The chain joins TRBV19 to TRBJ1-2; 7 bases match TRBD1. The germline gives CDR1 LNHDA, CDR2 SQIVND (reference sequence). The CDR3 loop spans 13 amino acids. J gave up 3 bases and V 4 bases, and 2 bases lay outside the gene matches. In DNA form, the CDR3 reads TGTGCCAGTAGTAGGACAGGAGACTATGGCTACACCTTC. Residues: CASSRTGDYGYTF.

V and J are TRBV7-9 and TRBJ1-2; D remains unclear. Germline V gene data show CDR1 as SEHNR and CDR2 as FQNEAQ (reference sequence). Trimming removed 5 bases at V and 3 bases at J, with 19 bases between. The CDR3 extends over 16 amino acids. CDR3 loop: CASSQDQVGDYYGYTF. The CDR3 DNA is TGTGCCAGCAGCCAGGACCAGGTGGGAGATTACTATGGCTACACCTTC.

The chain joins TRBV5-6 to TRBJ1-3; 11 nucleotides match TRBD1. The junction had 1 base not matched to a gene; V was cut back by 5 bases and J by 3 bases. The CDR3 extends over 14 amino acids. CDR1 is SGHDT and CDR2 is YYEEEE in the germline V gene. CDR3 nucleotide sequence: TGTGCCAGCAGGGGACAGGGGGTTGGAAACACCATATATTTT. It codes for CASRGQGVGNTIYF.

The chain combines TRBV7-9 with TRBJ1-5, with D possibly being TRBD1 (5 bases). Germline V lookup: CDR1 SEHNR, CDR2 FQNEAQ (reference sequence). V lost 5 bases to trimming and J lost 4 bases, with 15 bases between them. This CDR3 is built from 15 residues. CDR3 protein: CASSPPGGGNQPQHF. The CDR3 bases are TGTGCCAGCAGCCCGCCGGGGGGAGGAAATCAGCCCCAGCATTTT.

This clone was observed once. The chain couples TRBV3-1 (or the pseudogene TRBV3-2) to TRBJ2-3; TRBD2 matches 10 bases. The CDR3 totals 16 residues. Germline lookup yields CDR1 LGHDT and CDR2 YNNKEL (reference sequence). Germline trimming cut 0 bases from V and 2 bases from J; bases unmatched to any gene: 2. The CDR3 sequence is CASSQEGLAPTDTQYF. The CDR3 DNA reads TGTGCCAGCAGCCAAGAGGGACTAGCGCCCACAGATACGCAGTATTTT.